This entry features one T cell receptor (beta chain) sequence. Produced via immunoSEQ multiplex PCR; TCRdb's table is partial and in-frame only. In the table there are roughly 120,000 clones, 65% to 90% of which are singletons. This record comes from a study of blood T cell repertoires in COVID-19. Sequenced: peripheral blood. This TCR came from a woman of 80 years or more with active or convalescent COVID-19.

The CDR3 protein is CATSSDRFSNQPQHF. The CDR3, as DNA: TGTGCCACCAGCTCGGACAGATTTAGCAATCAGCCCCAGCATTTT. The V and J genes are TRBV15 and TRBJ1-5; D may be TRBD1 (6 bases). The CDR3 contains 15 residues. Deletions cut 5 bases from V and 0 bases from J, with 11 bases between. The V gene's germline CDR1 is LNHNV and CDR2 YYDKDF (reference sequence).